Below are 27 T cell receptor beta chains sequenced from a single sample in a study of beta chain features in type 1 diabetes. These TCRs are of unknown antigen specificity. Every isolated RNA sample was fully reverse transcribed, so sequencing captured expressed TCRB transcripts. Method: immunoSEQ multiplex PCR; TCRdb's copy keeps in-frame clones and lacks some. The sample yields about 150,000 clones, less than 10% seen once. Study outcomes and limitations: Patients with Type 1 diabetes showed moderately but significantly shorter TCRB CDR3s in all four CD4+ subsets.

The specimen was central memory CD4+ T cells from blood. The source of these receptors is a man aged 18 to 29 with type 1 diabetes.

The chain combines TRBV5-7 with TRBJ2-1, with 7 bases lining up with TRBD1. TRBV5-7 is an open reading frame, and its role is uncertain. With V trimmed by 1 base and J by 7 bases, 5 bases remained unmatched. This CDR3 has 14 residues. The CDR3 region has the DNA TGTGCCAGCAGCTTGTGGTTCAGGGGGAATGAGCAGTTCTTC. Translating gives CASSLWFRGNEQFF.

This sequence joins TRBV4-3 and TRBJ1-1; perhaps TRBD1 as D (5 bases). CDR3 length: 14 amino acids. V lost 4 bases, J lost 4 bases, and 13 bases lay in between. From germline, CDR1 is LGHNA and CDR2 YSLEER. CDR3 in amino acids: CASSLKSGGTEAFF. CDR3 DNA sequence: TGCGCCAGCAGCCTTAAATCCGGGGGCACTGAAGCTTTCTTT.

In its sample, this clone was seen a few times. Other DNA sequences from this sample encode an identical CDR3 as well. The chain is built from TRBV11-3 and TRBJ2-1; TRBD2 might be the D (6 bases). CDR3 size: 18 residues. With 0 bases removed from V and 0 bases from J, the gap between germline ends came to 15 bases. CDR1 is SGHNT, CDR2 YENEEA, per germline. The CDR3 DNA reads TGTGCCAGCAGCTTAGATCAAGGAGGGTCGAGCTCCTACAATGAGCAGTTCTTC. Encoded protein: CASSLDQGGSSSYNEQFF.

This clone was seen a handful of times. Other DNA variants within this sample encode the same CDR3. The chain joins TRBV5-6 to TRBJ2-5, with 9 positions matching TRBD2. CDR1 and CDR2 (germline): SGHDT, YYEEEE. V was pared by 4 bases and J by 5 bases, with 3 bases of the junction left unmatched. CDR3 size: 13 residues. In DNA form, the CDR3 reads TGTGCCAGCAGCCCGGCGGGGGGGGAGACCCAGTACTTC. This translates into CASSPAGGETQYF.

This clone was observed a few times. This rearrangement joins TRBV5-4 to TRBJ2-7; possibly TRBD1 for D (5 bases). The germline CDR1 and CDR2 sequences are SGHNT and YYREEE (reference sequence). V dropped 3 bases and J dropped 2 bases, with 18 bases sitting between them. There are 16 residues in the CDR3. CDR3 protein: CASSYQRQSRTYEQYF. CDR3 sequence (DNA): TGTGCCAGCAGCTATCAACGACAGTCACGGACCTACGAGCAGTACTTC.

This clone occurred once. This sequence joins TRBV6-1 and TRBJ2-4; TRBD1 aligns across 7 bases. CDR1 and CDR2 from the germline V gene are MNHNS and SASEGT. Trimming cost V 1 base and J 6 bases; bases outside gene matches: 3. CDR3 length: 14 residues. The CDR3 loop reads CASSEGSGGNIQYF. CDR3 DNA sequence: TGTGCCAGCAGTGAAGGTTCAGGGGGAAACATTCAGTACTTC.

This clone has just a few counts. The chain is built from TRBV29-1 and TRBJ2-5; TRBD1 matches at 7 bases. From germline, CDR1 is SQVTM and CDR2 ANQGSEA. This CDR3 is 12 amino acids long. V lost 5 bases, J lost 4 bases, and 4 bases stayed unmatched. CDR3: CSVRTGRETQYF. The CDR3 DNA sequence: TGCAGCGTTAGGACAGGTAGAGAGACCCAGTACTTC. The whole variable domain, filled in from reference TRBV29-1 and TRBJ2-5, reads SAVISQKPSRDICQRGTSLTIQCQVDSQVTMMFWYRQQPGQSLTLIATANQGSEATYESGFVIDKFPISRPNLTFSTLTVSNMSPEDSSIYLCSVRTGRETQYFGPGTRLLVL.

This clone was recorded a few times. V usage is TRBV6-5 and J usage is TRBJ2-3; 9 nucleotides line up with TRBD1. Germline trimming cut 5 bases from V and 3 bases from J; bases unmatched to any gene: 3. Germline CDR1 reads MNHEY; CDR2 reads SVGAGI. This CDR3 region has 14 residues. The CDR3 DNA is TGTGCCAGCAGTCGACAGGGGGGAACAGATACGCAGTATTTT. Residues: CASSRQGGTDTQYF.

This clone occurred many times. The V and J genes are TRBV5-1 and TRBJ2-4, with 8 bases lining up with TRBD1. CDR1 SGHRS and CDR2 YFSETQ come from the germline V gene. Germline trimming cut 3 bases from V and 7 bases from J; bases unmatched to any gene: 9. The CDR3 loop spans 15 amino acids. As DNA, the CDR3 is TGCGCCAGCAGCTCGGATCACGGACAGGGTAACATTCAGTACTTC. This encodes CASSSDHGQGNIQYF. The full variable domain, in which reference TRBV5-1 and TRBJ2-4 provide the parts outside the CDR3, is KAGVTQTPRYLIKTRGQQVTLSCSPISGHRSVSWYQQTPGQGLQFLFEYFSETQRNKGNFPGRFSGRQFSNSRSEMNVSTLELGDSALYLCASSSDHGQGNIQYFGAGTRLSVL.

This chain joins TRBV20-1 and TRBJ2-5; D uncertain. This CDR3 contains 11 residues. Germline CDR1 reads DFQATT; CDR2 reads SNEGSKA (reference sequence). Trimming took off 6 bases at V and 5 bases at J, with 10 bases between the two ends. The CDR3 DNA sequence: TGCAGTGCCACCGGTGTGGAGACCCAGTACTTC. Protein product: CSATGVETQYF.

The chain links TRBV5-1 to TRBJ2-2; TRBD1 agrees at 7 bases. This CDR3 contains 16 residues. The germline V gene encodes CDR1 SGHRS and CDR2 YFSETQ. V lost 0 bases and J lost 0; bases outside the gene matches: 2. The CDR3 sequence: CASSLVGQSNTGELFF. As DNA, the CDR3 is TGCGCCAGCAGCTTGGTGGGACAGTCGAACACCGGGGAGCTGTTTTTT. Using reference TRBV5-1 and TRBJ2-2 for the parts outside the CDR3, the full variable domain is KAGVTQTPRYLIKTRGQQVTLSCSPISGHRSVSWYQQTPGQGLQFLFEYFSETQRNKGNFPGRFSGRQFSNSRSEMNVSTLELGDSALYLCASSLVGQSNTGELFFGEGSRLTVL.

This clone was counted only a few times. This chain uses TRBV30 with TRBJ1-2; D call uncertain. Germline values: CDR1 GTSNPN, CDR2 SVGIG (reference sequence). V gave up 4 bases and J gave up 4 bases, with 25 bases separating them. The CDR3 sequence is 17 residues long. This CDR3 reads CAWTHLRDPKGFYGYTF. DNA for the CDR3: TGTGCCTGGACCCACCTGAGGGATCCGAAGGGCTTCTATGGCTACACCTTC.

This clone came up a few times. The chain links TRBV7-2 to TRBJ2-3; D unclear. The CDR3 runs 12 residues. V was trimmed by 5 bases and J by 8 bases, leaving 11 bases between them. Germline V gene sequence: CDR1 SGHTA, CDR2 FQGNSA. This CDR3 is CASSPQIGTQYF. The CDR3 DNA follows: TGTGCCAGCAGCCCCCAGATTGGTACGCAGTATTTT.

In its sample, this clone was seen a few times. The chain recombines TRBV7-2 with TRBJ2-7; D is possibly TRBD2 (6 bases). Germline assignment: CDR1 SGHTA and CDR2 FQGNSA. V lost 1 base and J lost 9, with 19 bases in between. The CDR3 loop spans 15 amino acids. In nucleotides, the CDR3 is TGTGCCAGCAGCTTAGGTCCGGGGGTCGTTCAGGGGCAGTACTTC. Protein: CASSLGPGVVQGQYF.

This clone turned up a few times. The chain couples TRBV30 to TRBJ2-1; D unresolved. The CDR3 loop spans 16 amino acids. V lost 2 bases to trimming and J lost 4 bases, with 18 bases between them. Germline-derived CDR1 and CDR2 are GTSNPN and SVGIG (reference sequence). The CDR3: CAWSKGSGSLYNEQFF. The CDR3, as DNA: TGTGCCTGGAGTAAAGGTTCAGGTTCCCTTTACAATGAGCAGTTCTTC.

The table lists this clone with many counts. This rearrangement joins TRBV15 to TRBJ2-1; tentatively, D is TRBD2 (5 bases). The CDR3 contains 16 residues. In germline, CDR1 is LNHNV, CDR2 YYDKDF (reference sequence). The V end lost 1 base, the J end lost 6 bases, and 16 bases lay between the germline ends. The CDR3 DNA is TGTGCCACCAGCAGAGCCCGGAATAGCGCTAGCAATGAGCAGTTCTTC. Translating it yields CATSRARNSASNEQFF.

The DNA of the CDR3 is TGTGCCAGCTCACCCGGGTCTCTCAATGAAAAACTGTTTTTT. It encodes CASSPGSLNEKLFF. The chain recombines TRBV18 with TRBJ1-4, with unresolved D. This CDR3 spans 14 amino acids. Germline CDR1 KGHSH, CDR2 LQKENI. Trimming took 3 bases from V and 5 from J, leaving 10 bases between them.

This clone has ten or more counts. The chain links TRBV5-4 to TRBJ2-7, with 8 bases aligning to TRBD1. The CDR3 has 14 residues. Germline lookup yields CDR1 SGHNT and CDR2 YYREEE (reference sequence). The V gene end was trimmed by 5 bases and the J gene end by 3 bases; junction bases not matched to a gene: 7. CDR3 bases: TGTGCCAGCAGTCATGGACAGGGAGTCTACGAGCAGTACTTC. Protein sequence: CASSHGQGVYEQYF.

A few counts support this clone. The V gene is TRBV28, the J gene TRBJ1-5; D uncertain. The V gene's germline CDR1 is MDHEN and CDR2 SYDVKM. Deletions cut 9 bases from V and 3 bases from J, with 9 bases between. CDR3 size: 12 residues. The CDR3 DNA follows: TGTGCCAGTCAGGCGAACAATCAGCCCCAGCATTTT. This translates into CASQANNQPQHF.

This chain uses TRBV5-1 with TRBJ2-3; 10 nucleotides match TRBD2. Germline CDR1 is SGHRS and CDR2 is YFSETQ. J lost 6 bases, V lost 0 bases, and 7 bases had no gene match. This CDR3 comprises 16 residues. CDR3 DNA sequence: TGCGCCAGCAGCTTGGCCGCTAGCGGGGGAAGGGATACGCAGTATTTT. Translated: CASSLAASGGRDTQYF. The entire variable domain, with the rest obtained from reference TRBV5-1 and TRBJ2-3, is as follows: KAGVTQTPRYLIKTRGQQVTLSCSPISGHRSVSWYQQTPGQGLQFLFEYFSETQRNKGNFPGRFSGRQFSNSRSEMNVSTLELGDSALYLCASSLAASGGRDTQYFGPGTRLTVL.

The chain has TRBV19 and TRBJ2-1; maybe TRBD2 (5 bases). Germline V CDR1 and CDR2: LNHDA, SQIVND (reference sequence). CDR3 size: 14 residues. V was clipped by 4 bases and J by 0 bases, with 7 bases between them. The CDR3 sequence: CASSSGSSYNEQFF. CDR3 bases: TGTGCCAGTAGTAGCGGGTCCTCCTACAATGAGCAGTTCTTC.

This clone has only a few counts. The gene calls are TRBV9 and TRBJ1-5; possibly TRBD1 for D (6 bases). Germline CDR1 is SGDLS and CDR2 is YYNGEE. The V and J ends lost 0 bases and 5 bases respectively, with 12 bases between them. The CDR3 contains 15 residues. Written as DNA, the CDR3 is TGTGCCAGCAGCGTAGGGGGGGGGCAGGATCAGCCCCAGCATTTT. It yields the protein CASSVGGGQDQPQHF.

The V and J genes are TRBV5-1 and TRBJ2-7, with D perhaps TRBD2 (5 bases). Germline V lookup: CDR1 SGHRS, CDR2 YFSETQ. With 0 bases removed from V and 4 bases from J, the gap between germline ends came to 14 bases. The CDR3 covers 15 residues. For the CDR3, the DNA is TGCGCCAGCAGCTTGGCCCGGGGAATGGGGTACGAGCAGTACTTC. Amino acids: CASSLARGMGYEQYF.

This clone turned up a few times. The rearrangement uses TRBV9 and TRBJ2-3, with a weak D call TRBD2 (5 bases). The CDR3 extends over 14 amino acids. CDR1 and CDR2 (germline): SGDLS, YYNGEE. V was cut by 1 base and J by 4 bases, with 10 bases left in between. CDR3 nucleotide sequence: TGTGCCAGCAGCGTAAGCATGAGGGCAGATACGCAGTATTTT. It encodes CASSVSMRADTQYF.

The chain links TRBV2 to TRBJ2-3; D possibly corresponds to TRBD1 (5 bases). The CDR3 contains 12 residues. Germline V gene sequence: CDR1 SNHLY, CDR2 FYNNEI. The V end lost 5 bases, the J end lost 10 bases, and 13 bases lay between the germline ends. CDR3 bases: TGTGCCAGCAGTTTGACAGATCCTTCGCAGTATTTT. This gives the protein CASSLTDPSQYF.

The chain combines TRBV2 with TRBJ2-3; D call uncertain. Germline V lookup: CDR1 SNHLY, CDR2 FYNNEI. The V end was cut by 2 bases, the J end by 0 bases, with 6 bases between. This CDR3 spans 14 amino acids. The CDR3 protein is CASSETASTDTQYF. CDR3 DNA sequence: TGTGCCAGCAGTGAAACTGCTAGCACAGATACGCAGTATTTT.

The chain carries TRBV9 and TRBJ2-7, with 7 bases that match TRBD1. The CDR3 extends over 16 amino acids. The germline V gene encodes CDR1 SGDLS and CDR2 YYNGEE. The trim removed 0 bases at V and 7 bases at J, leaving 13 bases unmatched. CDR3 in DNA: TGTGCCAGCAGCGTAGGAGGGCAGGGGGATCCCCTTGAGCAGTACTTC. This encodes CASSVGGQGDPLEQYF.